This TCR beta chain derives from a study of T cells in Graves' hyperthyroidism and ophthalmopathy. Study outcomes and limitations: Most thyroid clonotypes expanded above 0.001 appeared in blood too. In simple terms, a model built on 13 V-J features told ophthalmopathy apart from stable hyperthyroidism.

The TCR beta CDR3 regions underwent amplification using RNA transcripts as the source. When the TCR CDR3 underwent first-round RT-PCR, the HTBI primer set was used. TCRdb independently ran MiXCR on the multiplex PCR reads; one entry per CDR3 protein. The sample contains approximately 610,000 distinct CDR3 sequences, about a sixth of which appear only once. Uncontrolled infection, other autoimmune disease, pregnancy and lactation each barred patients from inclusion. Diagnoses were established using clinical symptoms, serum thyroxine and TRAb, thyroid ultrasound and orbital computed tomography. This clonotype was recorded many times. Its antigen is not known. Specimen: blood. This clonotype was obtained from a woman aged 18 to 35 with Graves' hyperthyroidism.

The CDR3 DNA is TGTGCCAGCAGCCAAGTGACGCCTAACACCGGGGAGCTGTTTTTT. It codes for CASSQVTPNTGELFF. The chain is built from TRBV3-1 and TRBJ2-2; D uncertain. Trimming took 1 base from V and 2 from J, leaving 8 bases between them. Germline-derived CDR1 and CDR2 are LGHDT and YNNKEL (reference sequence). This CDR3 contains 15 residues.